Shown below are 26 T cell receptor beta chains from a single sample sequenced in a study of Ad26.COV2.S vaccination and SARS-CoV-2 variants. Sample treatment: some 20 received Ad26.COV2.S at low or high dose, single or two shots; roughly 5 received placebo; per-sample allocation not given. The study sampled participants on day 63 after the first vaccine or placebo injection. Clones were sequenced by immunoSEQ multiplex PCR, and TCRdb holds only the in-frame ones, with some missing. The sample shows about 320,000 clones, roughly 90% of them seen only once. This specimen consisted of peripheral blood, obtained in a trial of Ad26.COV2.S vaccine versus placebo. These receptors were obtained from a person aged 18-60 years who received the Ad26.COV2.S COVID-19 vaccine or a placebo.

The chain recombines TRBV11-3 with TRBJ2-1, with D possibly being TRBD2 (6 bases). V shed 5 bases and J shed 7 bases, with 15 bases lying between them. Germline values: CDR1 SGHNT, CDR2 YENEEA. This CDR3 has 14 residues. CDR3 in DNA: TGTGCCAGCAGCGCCCCAGGGAGGTTGAATGAGCAGTTCTTC. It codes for CASSAPGRLNEQFF.

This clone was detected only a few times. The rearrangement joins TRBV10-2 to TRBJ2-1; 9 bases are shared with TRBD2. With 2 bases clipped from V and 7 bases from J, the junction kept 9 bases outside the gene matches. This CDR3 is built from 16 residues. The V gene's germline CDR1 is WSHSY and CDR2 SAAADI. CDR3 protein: CASSEAAGGPRNEQFF. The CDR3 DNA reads TGCGCCAGCAGTGAGGCGGCGGGAGGGCCGCGGAATGAGCAGTTCTTC.

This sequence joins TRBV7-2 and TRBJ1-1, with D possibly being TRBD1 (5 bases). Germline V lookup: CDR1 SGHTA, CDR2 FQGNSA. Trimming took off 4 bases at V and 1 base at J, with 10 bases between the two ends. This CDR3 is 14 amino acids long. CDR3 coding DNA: TGTGCCAGCAGCTATCGGGACTGGAACACTGAAGCTTTCTTT. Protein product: CASSYRDWNTEAFF.

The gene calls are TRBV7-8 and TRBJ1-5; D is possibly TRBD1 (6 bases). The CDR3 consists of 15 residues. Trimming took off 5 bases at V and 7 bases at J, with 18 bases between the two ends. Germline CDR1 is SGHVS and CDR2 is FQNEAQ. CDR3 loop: CASSPEGGAGQPQHF. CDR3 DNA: TGTGCCAGCAGCCCAGAGGGGGGGGCTGGACAGCCCCAGCATTTT. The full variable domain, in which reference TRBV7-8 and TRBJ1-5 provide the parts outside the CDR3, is GAGVSQSPRYKVAKRGQDVALRCDPISGHVSLFWYQQALGQGPEFLTYFQNEAQLDKSGLPSDRFFAERPEGSVSTLKIQRTQQEDSAVYLCASSPEGGAGQPQHFGDGTRLSIL.

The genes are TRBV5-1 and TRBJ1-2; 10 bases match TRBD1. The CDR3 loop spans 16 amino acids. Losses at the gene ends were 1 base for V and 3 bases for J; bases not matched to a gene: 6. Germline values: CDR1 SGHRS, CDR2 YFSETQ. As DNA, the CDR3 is TGCGCCAGCAGCTTGATCCGGGACAGGGGAGACTATGGCTACACCTTC. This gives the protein CASSLIRDRGDYGYTF. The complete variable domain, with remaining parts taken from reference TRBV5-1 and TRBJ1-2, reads KAGVTQTPRYLIKTRGQQVTLSCSPISGHRSVSWYQQTPGQGLQFLFEYFSETQRNKGNFPGRFSGRQFSNSRSEMNVSTLELGDSALYLCASSLIRDRGDYGYTFGSGTRLTVV.

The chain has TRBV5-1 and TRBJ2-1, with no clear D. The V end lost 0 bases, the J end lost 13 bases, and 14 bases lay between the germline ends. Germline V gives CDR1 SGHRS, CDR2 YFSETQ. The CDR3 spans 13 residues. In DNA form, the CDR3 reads TGCGCCAGCAGCTTGGCAAGCAGTTGGGTCCAGTTCTTC. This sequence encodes CASSLASSWVQFF.

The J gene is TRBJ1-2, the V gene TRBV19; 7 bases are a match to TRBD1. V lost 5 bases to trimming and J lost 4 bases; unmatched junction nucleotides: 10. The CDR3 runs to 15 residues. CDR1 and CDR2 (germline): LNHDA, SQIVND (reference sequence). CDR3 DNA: TGTGCCAGTAGTGCCACAGGGGCAGGTTTCTATGGCTACACCTTC. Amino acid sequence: CASSATGAGFYGYTF.

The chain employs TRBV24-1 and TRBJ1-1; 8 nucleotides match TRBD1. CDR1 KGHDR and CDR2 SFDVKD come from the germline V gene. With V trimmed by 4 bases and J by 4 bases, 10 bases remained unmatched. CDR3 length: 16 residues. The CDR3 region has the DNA TGTGCCACCAGTGACGGACAGGGCTCTGTTTGCACTGAAGCTTTCTTT. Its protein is CATSDGQGSVCTEAFF.

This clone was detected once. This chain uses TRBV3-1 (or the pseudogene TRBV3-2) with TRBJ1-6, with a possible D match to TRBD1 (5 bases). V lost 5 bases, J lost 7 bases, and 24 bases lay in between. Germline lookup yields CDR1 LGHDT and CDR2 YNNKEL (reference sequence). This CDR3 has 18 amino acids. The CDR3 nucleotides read TGTGCCAGCAGCGGACACAGTCCCATTTCATACATCAATTCACCCCTCCACTTT. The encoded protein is CASSGHSPISYINSPLHF.

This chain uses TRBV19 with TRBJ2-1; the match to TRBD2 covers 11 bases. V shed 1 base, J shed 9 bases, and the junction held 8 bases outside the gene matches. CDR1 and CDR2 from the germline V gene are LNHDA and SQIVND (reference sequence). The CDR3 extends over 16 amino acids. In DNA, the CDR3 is TGTGCCAGTAGTATAGCTACTAGCGGGAGAAACGGTGAGCAGTTCTTC. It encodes CASSIATSGRNGEQFF.

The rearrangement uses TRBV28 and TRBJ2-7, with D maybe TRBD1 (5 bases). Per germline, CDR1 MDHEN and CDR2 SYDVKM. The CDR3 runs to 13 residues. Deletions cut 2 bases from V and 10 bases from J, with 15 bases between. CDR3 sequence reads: CASSLGAKVGQYV. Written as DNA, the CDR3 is TGTGCCAGCAGTTTAGGGGCCAAAGTGGGACAGTACGTC.

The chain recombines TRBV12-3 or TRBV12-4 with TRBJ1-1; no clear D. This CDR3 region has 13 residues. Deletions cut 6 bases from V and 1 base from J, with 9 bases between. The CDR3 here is CASSTFTNTEAFF. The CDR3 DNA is TGTGCCAGCAGCACCTTTACGAACACTGAAGCTTTCTTT.

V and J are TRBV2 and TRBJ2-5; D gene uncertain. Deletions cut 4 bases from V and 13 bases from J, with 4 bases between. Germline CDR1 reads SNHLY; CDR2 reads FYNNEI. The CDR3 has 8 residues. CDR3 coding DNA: TGTGCCAGCAGTGTAGTGTACTTC. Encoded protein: CASSVVYF.

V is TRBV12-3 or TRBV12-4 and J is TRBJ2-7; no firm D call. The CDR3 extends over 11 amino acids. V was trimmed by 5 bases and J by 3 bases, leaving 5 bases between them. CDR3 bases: TGTGCCAGCAGTCACATCTACGAGCAGTACTTC. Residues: CASSHIYEQYF.

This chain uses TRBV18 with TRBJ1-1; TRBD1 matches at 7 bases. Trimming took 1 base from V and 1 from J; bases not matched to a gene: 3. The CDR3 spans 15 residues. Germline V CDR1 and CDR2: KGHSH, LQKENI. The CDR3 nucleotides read TGTGCCAGCTCACCACTCAAGGGGGCGAACACTGAAGCTTTCTTT. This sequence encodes CASSPLKGANTEAFF.

The CDR3 bases are TGCGCCAGCAGCCCGGAAGGACAGGCGGGCAATCAGCCCCAGCATTTT. The encoded protein is CASSPEGQAGNQPQHF. The chain employs TRBV4-1 and TRBJ1-5; 7 bases are shared with TRBD1. Germline trimming cut 4 bases from V and 2 bases from J; bases unmatched to any gene: 8. CDR3 size: 16 residues. Per germline, CDR1 MGHRA and CDR2 YSYEKL.

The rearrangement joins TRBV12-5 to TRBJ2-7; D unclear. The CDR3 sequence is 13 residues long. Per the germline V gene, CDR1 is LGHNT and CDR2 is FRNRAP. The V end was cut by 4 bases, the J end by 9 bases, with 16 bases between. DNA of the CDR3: TGTGCTAGTGGTTCGGGCGGTACTCCTGGGCAGTACTTC. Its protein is CASGSGGTPGQYF.

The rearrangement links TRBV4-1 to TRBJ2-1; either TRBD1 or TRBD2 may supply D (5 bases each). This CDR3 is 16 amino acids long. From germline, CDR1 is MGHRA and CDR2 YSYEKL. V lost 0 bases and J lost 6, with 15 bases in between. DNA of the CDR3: TGCGCCAGCAGCCAAGAATCATCGGGGCGAGGCAATGAGCAGTTCTTC. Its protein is CASSQESSGRGNEQFF.

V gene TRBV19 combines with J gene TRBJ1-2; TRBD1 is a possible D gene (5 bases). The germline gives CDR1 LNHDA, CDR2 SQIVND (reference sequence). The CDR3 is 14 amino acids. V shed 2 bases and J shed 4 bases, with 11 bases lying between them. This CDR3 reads CASSIPRGAYGYTF. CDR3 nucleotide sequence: TGTGCCAGTAGTATACCTCGTGGGGCCTATGGCTACACCTTC.

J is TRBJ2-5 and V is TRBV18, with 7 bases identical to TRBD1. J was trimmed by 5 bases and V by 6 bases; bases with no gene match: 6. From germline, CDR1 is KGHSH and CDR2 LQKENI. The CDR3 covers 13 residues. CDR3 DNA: TGTGCCAGCTCGCCTGGGACAGTGGAGACCCAGTACTTC. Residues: CASSPGTVETQYF.

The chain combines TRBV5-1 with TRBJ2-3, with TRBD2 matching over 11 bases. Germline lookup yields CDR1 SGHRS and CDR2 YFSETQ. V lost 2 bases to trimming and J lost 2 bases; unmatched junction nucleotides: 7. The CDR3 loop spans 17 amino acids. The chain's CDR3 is CASSFGTSGKTTDTQYF. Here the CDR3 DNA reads TGCGCCAGCAGCTTTGGGACTAGCGGTAAAACCACAGATACGCAGTATTTT.

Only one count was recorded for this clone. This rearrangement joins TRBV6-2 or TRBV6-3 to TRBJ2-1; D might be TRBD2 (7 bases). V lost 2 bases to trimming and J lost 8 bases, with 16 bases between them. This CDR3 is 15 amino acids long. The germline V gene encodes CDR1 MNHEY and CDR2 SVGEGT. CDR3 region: CASSYELGGQDEQFF. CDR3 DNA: TGTGCCAGCAGTTACGAGCTCGGGGGGCAGGATGAGCAGTTCTTC.

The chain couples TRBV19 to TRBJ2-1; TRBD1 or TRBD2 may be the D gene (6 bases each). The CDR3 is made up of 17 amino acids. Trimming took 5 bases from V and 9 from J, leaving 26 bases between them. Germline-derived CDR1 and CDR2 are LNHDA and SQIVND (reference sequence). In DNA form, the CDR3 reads TGTGCCAGTAGTCCCCGGGACCGAGGGGGGCCCTGGGGTGAGCAGTTCTTC. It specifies CASSPRDRGGPWGEQFF.

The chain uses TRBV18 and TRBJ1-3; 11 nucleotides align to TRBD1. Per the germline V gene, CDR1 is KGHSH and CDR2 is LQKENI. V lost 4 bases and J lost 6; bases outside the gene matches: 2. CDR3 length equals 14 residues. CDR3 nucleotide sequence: TGTGCCAGCTCACGGACAGGGGGCGCAAACACCATATATTTT. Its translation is CASSRTGGANTIYF.

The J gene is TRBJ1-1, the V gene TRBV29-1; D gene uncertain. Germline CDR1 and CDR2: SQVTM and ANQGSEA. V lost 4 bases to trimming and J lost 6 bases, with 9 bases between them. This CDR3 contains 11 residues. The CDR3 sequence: CSVGRSSEAFF. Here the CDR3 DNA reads TGCAGCGTTGGTCGTTCTTCTGAAGCTTTCTTT. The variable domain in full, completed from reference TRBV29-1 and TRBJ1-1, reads SAVISQKPSRDICQRGTSLTIQCQVDSQVTMMFWYRQQPGQSLTLIATANQGSEATYESGFVIDKFPISRPNLTFSTLTVSNMSPEDSSIYLCSVGRSSEAFFGQGTRLTVV.

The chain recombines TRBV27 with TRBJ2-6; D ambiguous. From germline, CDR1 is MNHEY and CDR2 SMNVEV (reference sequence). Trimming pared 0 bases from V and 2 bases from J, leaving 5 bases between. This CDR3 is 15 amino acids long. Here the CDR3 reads CASSLSGTGANVLTF. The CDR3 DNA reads TGTGCCAGCAGTTTATCGGGTACTGGGGCCAACGTCCTGACTTTC.